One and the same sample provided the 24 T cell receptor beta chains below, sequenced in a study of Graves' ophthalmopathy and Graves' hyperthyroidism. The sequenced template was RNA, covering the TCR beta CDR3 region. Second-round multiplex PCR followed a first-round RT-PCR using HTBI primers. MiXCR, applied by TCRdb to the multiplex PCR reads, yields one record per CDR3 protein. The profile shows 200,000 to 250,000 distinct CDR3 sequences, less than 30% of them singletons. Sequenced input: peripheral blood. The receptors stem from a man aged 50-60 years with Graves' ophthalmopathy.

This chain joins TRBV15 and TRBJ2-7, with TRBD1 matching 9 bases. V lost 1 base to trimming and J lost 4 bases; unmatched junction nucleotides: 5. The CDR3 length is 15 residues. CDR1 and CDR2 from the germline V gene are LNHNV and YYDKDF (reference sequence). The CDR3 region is CATSRGRTGVYEQYF. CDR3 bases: TGTGCCACCAGCAGAGGGAGGACAGGGGTTTACGAGCAGTACTTC.

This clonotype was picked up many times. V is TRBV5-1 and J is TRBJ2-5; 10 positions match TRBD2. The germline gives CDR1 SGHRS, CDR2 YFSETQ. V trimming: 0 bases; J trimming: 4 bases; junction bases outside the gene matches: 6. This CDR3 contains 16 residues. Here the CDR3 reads CASSLGPSGRGETQYF. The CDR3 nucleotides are TGCGCCAGCAGCTTGGGGCCTAGCGGGAGAGGAGAGACCCAGTACTTC.

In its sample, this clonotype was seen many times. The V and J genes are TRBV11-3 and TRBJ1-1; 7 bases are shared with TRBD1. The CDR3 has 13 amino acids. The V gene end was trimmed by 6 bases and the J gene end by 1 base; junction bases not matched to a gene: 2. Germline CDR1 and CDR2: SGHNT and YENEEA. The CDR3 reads CASRDRRNTEAFF. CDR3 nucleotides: TGTGCCAGCAGGGACAGGCGGAACACTGAAGCTTTCTTT.

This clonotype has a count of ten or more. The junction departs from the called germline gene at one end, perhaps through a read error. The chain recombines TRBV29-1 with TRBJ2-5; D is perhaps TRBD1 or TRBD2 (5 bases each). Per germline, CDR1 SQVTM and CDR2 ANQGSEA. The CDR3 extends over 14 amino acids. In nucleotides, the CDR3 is TGCAGCATTGAAGAGGCCGGGGCAAGAGAGACCCAGTACTTC. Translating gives CSIEEAGARETQYF.

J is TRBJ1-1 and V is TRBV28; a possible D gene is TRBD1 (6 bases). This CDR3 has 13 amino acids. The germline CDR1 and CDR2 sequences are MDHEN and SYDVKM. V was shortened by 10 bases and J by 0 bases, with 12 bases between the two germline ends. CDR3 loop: CATRTAMNTEAFF. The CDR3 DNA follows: TGTGCCACCCGGACAGCTATGAACACTGAAGCTTTCTTT.

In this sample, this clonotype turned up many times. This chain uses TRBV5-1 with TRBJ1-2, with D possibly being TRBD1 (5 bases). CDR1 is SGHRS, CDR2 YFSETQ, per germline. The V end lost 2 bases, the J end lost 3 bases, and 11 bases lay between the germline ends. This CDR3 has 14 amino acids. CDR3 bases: TGCGCCAGCAGCTTTTCGGGGGGAGACTATGGCTACACCTTC. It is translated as CASSFSGGDYGYTF.

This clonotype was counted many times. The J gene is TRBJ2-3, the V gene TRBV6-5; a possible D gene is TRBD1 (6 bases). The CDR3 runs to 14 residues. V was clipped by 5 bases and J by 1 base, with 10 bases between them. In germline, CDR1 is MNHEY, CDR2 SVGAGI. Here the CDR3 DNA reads TGTGCCAGCAGTCAGGGGATAGGCACAGATACGCAGTATTTT. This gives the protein CASSQGIGTDTQYF.

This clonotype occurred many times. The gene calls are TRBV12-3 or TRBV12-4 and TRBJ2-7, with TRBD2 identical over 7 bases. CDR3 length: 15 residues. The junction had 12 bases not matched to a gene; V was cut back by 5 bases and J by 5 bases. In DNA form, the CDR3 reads TGTGCCAGCAGTCGCCTAGCGGCTAACCCCCACGAGCAGTACTTC. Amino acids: CASSRLAANPHEQYF.

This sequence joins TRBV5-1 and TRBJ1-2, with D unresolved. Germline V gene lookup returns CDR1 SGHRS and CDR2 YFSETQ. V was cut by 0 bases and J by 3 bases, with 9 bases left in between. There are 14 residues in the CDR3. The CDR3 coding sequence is TGCGCCAGCAGCTTGGGAGCAGTGGACTATGGCTACACCTTC. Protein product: CASSLGAVDYGYTF.

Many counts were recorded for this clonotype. The CDR3 protein is CASRPQGARGNIQYF. The CDR3 DNA reads as TGTGCCAGCAGGCCACAGGGGGCGCGGGGAAACATTCAGTACTTC. The chain combines TRBV7-2 with TRBJ2-4, with 9 nucleotides matching TRBD1. In germline, CDR1 is SGHTA, CDR2 FQGNSA. This CDR3 is built from 15 residues. V dropped 6 bases and J dropped 6; count of bases not matched to a gene: 9.

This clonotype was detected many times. The CDR3 protein is CASSLKGGYEQYF. In DNA, the CDR3 is TGTGCCAGCAGCTTAAAAGGAGGGTACGAGCAGTACTTC. This rearrangement joins TRBV7-2 to TRBJ2-7; D may be TRBD2 (6 bases). The CDR3 spans 13 residues. V lost 2 bases to trimming and J lost 4 bases, with 9 bases between them. Germline values: CDR1 SGHTA, CDR2 FQGNSA.

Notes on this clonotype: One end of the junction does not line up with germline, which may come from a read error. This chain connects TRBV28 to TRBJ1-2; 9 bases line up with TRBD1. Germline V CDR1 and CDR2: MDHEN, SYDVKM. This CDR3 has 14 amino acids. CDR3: CASRKTGGNFGYTF. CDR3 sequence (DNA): TGTGCCAGCAGAAAGACAGGGGGAAACTTTGGCTACACCTTC.

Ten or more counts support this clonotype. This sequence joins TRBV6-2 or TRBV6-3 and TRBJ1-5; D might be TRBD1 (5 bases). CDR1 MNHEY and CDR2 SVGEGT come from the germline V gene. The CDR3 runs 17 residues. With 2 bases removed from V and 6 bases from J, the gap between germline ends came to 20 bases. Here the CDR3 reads CASSYPAWDGSGQPQHF. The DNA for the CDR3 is TGTGCCAGCAGTTACCCCGCTTGGGACGGGAGCGGTCAGCCCCAGCATTTT.

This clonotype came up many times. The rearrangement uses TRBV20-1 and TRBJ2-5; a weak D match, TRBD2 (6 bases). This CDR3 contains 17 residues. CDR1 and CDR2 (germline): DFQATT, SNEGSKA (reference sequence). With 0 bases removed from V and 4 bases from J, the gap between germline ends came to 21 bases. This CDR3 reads CSARDSRGNRRGETQYF. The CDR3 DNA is TGCAGTGCTAGAGATAGTAGGGGAAACCGGCGGGGAGAGACCCAGTACTTC.

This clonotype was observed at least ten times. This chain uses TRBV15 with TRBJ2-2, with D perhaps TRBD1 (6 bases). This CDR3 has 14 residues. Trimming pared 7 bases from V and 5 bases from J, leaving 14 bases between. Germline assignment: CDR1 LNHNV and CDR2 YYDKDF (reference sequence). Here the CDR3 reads CATMAGAYTGELFF. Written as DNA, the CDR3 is TGTGCCACCATGGCAGGGGCTTATACCGGGGAGCTGTTTTTT. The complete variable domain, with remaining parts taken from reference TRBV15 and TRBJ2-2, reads DAMVIQNPRYQVTQFGKPVTLSCSQTLNHNVMYWYQQKSSQAPKLLFHYYDKDFNNEADTPDNFQSRRPNTSFCFLDIRSPGLGDTAMYLCATMAGAYTGELFFGEGSRLTVL.

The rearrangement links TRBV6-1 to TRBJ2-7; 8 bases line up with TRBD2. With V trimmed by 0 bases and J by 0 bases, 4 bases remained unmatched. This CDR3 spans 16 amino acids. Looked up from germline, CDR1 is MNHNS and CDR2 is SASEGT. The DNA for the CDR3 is TGTGCCAGCAGTGAAGCGCGGGGGGAGACCTCCTACGAGCAGTACTTC. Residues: CASSEARGETSYEQYF.

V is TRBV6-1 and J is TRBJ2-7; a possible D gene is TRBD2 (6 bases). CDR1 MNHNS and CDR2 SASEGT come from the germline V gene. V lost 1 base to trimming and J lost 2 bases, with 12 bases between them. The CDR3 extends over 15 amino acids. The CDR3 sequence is CASSEGNSGPYEQYF. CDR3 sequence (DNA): TGTGCCAGCAGTGAAGGTAATAGCGGACCCTACGAGCAGTACTTC.

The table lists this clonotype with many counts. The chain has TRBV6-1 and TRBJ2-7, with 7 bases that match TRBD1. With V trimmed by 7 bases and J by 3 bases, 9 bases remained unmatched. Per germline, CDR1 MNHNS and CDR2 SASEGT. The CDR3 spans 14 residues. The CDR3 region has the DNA TGTGCCAGCACCGGGACAGCCGAGGACTACGAGCAGTACTTC. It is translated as CASTGTAEDYEQYF.

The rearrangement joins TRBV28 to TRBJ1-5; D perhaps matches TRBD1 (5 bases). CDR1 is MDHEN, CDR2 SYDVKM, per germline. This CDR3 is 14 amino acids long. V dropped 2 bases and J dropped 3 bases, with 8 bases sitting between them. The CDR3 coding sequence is TGTGCCAGCAGTTTAACCAGGGACAATCAGCCCCAGCATTTT. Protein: CASSLTRDNQPQHF. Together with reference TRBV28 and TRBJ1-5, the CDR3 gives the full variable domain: DVKVTQSSRYLVKRTGEKVFLECVQDMDHENMFWYRQDPGLGLRLIYFSYDVKMKEKGDIPEGYSVSREKKERFSLILESASTNQTSMYLCASSLTRDNQPQHFGDGTRLSIL.

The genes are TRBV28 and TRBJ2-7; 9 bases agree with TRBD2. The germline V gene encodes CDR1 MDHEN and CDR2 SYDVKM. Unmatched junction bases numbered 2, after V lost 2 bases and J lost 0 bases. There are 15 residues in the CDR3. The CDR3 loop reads CASSLRGLASYEQYF. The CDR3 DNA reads TGTGCCAGCAGTTTAAGGGGACTAGCCTCCTACGAGCAGTACTTC.

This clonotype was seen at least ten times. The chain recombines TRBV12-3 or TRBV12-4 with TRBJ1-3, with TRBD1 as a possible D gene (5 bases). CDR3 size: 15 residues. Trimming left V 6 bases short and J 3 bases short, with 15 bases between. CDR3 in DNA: TGTGCCAGCAGGCCCGGGACGGATTTTGGAAACACCATATATTTT. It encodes CASRPGTDFGNTIYF.

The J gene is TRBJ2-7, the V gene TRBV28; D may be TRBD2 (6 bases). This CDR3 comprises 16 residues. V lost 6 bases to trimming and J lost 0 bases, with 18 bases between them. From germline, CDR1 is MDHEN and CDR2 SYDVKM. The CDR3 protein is CASSKSGGGPSYEQYF. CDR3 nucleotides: TGTGCCAGCAGCAAATCTGGGGGAGGCCCCTCCTACGAGCAGTACTTC.

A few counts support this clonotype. CDR3 region: CASRQQGWNSPLHF. DNA of the CDR3: TGTGCCAGCAGGCAACAGGGGTGGAATTCACCCCTCCACTTT. V gene TRBV12-3 or TRBV12-4 combines with J gene TRBJ1-6, with 7 bases matching TRBD1. Losses at the gene ends were 6 bases for V and 7 bases for J; bases not matched to a gene: 6. The length of the CDR3 is 14 residues.

CDR3 in DNA: TGTGCCAGCAGCTTAGACACCGGAGAGCTCGAGCAGTACTTC. This encodes CASSLDTGELEQYF. The chain recombines TRBV7-8 with TRBJ2-7; no clear D. The length of the CDR3 is 14 residues. Germline-derived CDR1 and CDR2 are SGHVS and FQNEAQ. With 1 base removed from V and 6 bases from J, the gap between germline ends came to 13 bases.